What follows are 27 T cell receptor beta chains derived from one specimen sequenced in a study of shared clonotypes between healthy human individuals. Using immunoSEQ multiplex PCR, the repertoire was profiled, and TCRdb retains in-frame clones only, with some absent. This sample carries about 1.5 million clones, around 98% of them seen once, and the ten largest clones take 0.4% to 0.55%. Sequencing was performed on naive CD4+ T cells sorted from blood. Subset of the sample: CD45RA+ positively selected. These receptor sequences come from a man aged 25-45 years in good health.

This chain uses TRBV5-6 with TRBJ2-2; TRBD1 matches at 8 bases. The CDR3 spans 16 residues. V dropped 1 base and J dropped 0; count of bases not matched to a gene: 2. Germline assignment: CDR1 SGHDT and CDR2 YYEEEE. CDR3 nucleotides: TGTGCCAGCAGCTTGTTGGACAGGGCGAACACCGGGGAGCTGTTTTTT. This codes for CASSLLDRANTGELFF.

The chain combines TRBV11-3 with TRBJ2-2; possibly TRBD2 for D (6 bases). The germline V gene has CDR1 SGHNT and CDR2 YENEEA. V was shortened by 4 bases and J by 4 bases, with 16 bases between the two germline ends. The CDR3 consists of 16 residues. The CDR3 nucleotides read TGTGCCAGCAGCTCCGTGGCGGGGTCGAGCACCGGGGAGCTGTTTTTT. Protein: CASSSVAGSSTGELFF.

The chain has TRBV2 and TRBJ2-1; no clear D. CDR3 length: 12 residues. V lost 5 bases, J lost 7 bases, and 9 bases lay in between. CDR1 is SNHLY and CDR2 is FYNNEI in the germline V gene. The CDR3: CASSTDTNEQFF. The CDR3 DNA is TGTGCCAGCAGTACAGACACTAATGAGCAGTTCTTC.

The rearrangement uses TRBV11-2 and TRBJ2-3; D remains unclear. The CDR3 spans 13 residues. Deletions cut 1 base from V and 8 bases from J, with 10 bases between. Germline assignment: CDR1 SGHAT and CDR2 FQNNGV. CDR3 sequence reads: CASSLAAGGTQYF. CDR3 nucleotides: TGTGCCAGCAGCTTAGCCGCCGGTGGTACGCAGTATTTT.

The V gene is TRBV19, the J gene TRBJ2-1; TRBD1 matches at 10 bases. There are 13 residues in the CDR3. J lost 9 bases, V lost 10 bases, and 9 bases had no gene match. Germline loops: CDR1 LNHDA, CDR2 SQIVND (reference sequence). The DNA for the CDR3 is TGTGCCACCGTTCGACAGGGGGCGGGTGAGCAGTTCTTC. Translated, it gives CATVRQGAGEQFF.

The J gene is TRBJ2-5, the V gene TRBV9; 8 bases fit TRBD2. Germline V gives CDR1 SGDLS, CDR2 YYNGEE. V shed 2 bases, J shed 4 bases, and the junction held 4 bases outside the gene matches. CDR3 length: 14 residues. CDR3 in amino acids: CASSVTSVSETQYF. The CDR3 DNA is TGTGCCAGCAGCGTGACTAGCGTCTCAGAGACCCAGTACTTC.

The chain carries TRBV11-2 and TRBJ2-7; D unresolved. Per germline, CDR1 SGHAT and CDR2 FQNNGV. The CDR3 is 15 residues long. Trimming took off 1 base at V and 4 bases at J, with 14 bases between the two ends. The CDR3: CASSLVMGRAYEQYF. The CDR3 DNA reads TGTGCCAGCAGCTTAGTTATGGGTCGCGCATACGAGCAGTACTTC.

The chain uses TRBV4-1 and TRBJ2-4; TRBD2 matches at 8 bases. The trim removed 1 base at V and 6 bases at J, leaving 17 bases unmatched. The CDR3 totals 19 residues. Germline-derived CDR1 and CDR2 are MGHRA and YSYEKL. The CDR3 coding sequence is TGCGCCAGCAGCCAAGCCCCGGGACGGAAAGCGGGAGCCGTAAACATTCAGTACTTC. Residues: CASSQAPGRKAGAVNIQYF.

CDR3 bases: TGTGCCACCAACCCCGGGACAGTCTACGAGCAGTACTTC. Its translation is CATNPGTVYEQYF. This chain connects TRBV6-5 to TRBJ2-7; 7 nucleotides agree with TRBD1. V was clipped by 10 bases and J by 3 bases; unmatched bases: 9. The length of the CDR3 is 13 residues. Germline loops: CDR1 MNHEY, CDR2 SVGAGI.

The chain is built from TRBV7-2 and TRBJ2-5, with 7 bases matching TRBD2. The CDR3 runs to 13 residues. Germline V gene sequence: CDR1 SGHTA, CDR2 FQGNSA. After removal of 8 bases from V and 9 bases from J, the junction contained 12 bases not matched to a gene. The CDR3 sequence is CASGSAGSSAQYF. CDR3 nucleotides: TGTGCCAGCGGTTCAGCGGGATCCTCGGCCCAGTACTTC.

This chain joins TRBV6-5 and TRBJ1-1; D remains ambiguous. CDR3 length: 14 amino acids. Trimming cost V 6 bases and J 13 bases, with 24 bases left between them. CDR1 MNHEY and CDR2 SVGAGI come from the germline V gene. CDR3 sequence: CASRTLGQIRKDFF. CDR3 nucleotide sequence: TGTGCCAGCAGAACCTTAGGGCAGATCAGAAAGGATTTCTTT.

The V and J genes are TRBV19 and TRBJ2-3; the match to TRBD2 covers 12 bases. Trimming at V came to 6 bases and at J to 4 bases, leaving 8 bases not matched to a gene. Per the germline V gene, CDR1 is LNHDA and CDR2 is SQIVND (reference sequence). The CDR3 is 16 amino acids. The CDR3 here is CASRPLGLAGSDTQYF. In nucleotides, the CDR3 is TGTGCCAGTAGACCTTTGGGACTAGCGGGTTCAGATACGCAGTATTTT.

Only one count was recorded for this clone. The chain employs TRBV7-9 and TRBJ2-5, with D unclear. Trimming shortened V by 3 bases and J by 5 bases, and 16 bases separated the two germline ends. There are 15 residues in the CDR3. Germline V gene lookup returns CDR1 SEHNR and CDR2 FQNEAQ (reference sequence). CDR3 nucleotides: TGTGCCAGCAGCTTCTTATTACCCGCAACGGAGACCCAGTACTTC. Translation: CASSFLLPATETQYF.

The gene calls are TRBV5-1 and TRBJ2-5; D is unclear. The CDR3 length is 13 residues. Germline-derived CDR1 and CDR2 are SGHRS and YFSETQ. Trimming left V 3 bases short and J 0 bases short, with 6 bases between. CDR3 nucleotide sequence: TGCGCCAGCAGCTCGATTAACCAAGAGACCCAGTACTTC. It yields the protein CASSSINQETQYF.

Concerning this clone: The sample holds other DNA sequences that translate to the same CDR3. The V call is TRBV18, the J call TRBJ2-3; D might be TRBD2 (6 bases). The CDR3 spans 13 residues. Trimming shortened V by 0 bases and J by 5 bases, and 6 bases separated the two germline ends. Germline CDR1 reads KGHSH; CDR2 reads LQKENI. The CDR3 here is CASSPPGGDTQYF. The CDR3 DNA reads as TGTGCCAGCTCACCACCGGGGGGAGATACGCAGTATTTT. Full variable domain (missing parts from reference TRBV18 and TRBJ2-3): NAGVMQNPRHLVRRRGQEARLRCSPMKGHSHVYWYRQLPEEGLKFMVYLQKENIIDESGMPKERFSAEFPKEGPSILRIQQVVRGDSAAYFCASSPPGGDTQYFGPGTRLTVL.

The J gene is TRBJ2-3, the V gene TRBV25-1; 9 nucleotides agree with TRBD2. Germline V gene lookup returns CDR1 MGHDK and CDR2 SYGVNS. Germline trimming cut 7 bases from V and 4 bases from J; bases unmatched to any gene: 12. The CDR3 is made up of 16 amino acids. CDR3 region: CASNAGTSPGADTQYF. CDR3 nucleotides: TGTGCCAGCAACGCCGGGACTAGCCCCGGTGCAGATACGCAGTATTTT.

The chain couples TRBV6-5 to TRBJ1-5; 7 bases fit TRBD1. This CDR3 contains 15 residues. The germline V gene has CDR1 MNHEY and CDR2 SVGAGI. With V trimmed by 8 bases and J by 0 bases, 7 bases remained unmatched. CDR3 in DNA: TGTGCCAGCTCAAGACAGGGAAATAGCAATCAGCCCCAGCATTTT. Encoded protein: CASSRQGNSNQPQHF.

This chain joins TRBV5-4 and TRBJ2-4; D gene ambiguous. The CDR3 runs 11 residues. The germline V and J ends were trimmed by 4 bases and 6 bases, with 5 bases remaining between them. CDR1 and CDR2 (germline): SGHNT, YYREEE (reference sequence). The CDR3 is CASSLLNIQYF. The CDR3 coding sequence is TGTGCCAGCAGCCTATTAAACATTCAGTACTTC.

The chain uses TRBV28 and TRBJ2-1, with TRBD2 identical over 11 bases. J lost 11 bases, V lost 3 bases, and 6 bases had no gene match. There are 14 residues in the CDR3. Germline CDR1 MDHEN, CDR2 SYDVKM. The CDR3 sequence: CASSFSGREEKQFF. The DNA for the CDR3 is TGTGCCAGCAGTTTTAGCGGGAGGGAAGAGAAGCAGTTCTTC.

The chain couples TRBV27 to TRBJ1-1; no definite D call. The CDR3 covers 14 residues. Germline lookup yields CDR1 MNHEY and CDR2 SMNVEV (reference sequence). V was pared by 5 bases and J by 1 base, with 11 bases between. The DNA for the CDR3 is TGTGCCAGCAGTCCAAGGCCCTCGAACACTGAAGCTTTCTTT. Its translation: CASSPRPSNTEAFF.

This chain joins TRBV9 and TRBJ2-1, with 7 bases lining up with TRBD2. Germline lookup yields CDR1 SGDLS and CDR2 YYNGEE. V trimming: 0 bases; J trimming: 0 bases; junction bases outside the gene matches: 6. CDR3 length equals 17 residues. CDR3 coding DNA: TGTGCCAGCAGCGTAGCGGGAGGACGTAGCTCCTACAATGAGCAGTTCTTC. Translation gives CASSVAGGRSSYNEQFF.

CDR3 sequence reads: CASRQDRGGYNEQFF. The CDR3, as DNA: TGTGCCAGCAGGCAAGACAGGGGGGGATACAATGAGCAGTTCTTC. The chain is built from TRBV27 and TRBJ2-1, with TRBD1 matching 9 bases. Germline trimming cut 6 bases from V and 4 bases from J; bases unmatched to any gene: 7. Germline CDR1 MNHEY, CDR2 SMNVEV (reference sequence). The CDR3 is made up of 15 amino acids.

V usage is TRBV27 and J usage is TRBJ2-5, with D perhaps TRBD1 (7 bases). Trimming left V 7 bases short and J 1 base short, with 19 bases between. The CDR3 totals 16 residues. Germline V gene data show CDR1 as MNHEY and CDR2 as SMNVEV (reference sequence). The CDR3 DNA sequence: TGTGCCAGCACCTCGAGGGGGCGGAGGGTCCAAGAGACCCAGTACTTC. It encodes CASTSRGRRVQETQYF.

As for this clone: This sample includes further DNA sequences coding for the same CDR3. V gene TRBV28 combines with J gene TRBJ2-1; unclear D gene. V was trimmed by 2 bases and J by 2 bases, leaving 7 bases between them. In germline, CDR1 is MDHEN, CDR2 SYDVKM. The CDR3 has 14 residues. In DNA form, the CDR3 reads TGTGCCAGCAGTTTAGTGGGGACCTACAATGAGCAGTTCTTC. Its translation is CASSLVGTYNEQFF.

The rearrangement joins TRBV16 to TRBJ2-5; D not resolved. Trimming took 4 bases from V and 4 from J, leaving 4 bases between them. Germline V lookup: CDR1 KGHSY, CDR2 FQNENV. The CDR3 consists of 11 residues. CDR3: CASSLGETQYF. The DNA for the CDR3 is TGTGCCAGCAGCCTCGGAGAGACCCAGTACTTC.

The V call is TRBV5-1, the J call TRBJ2-7, with D possibly matching TRBD1 (6 bases). This CDR3 has 15 residues. V gave up 0 bases and J gave up 3 bases, with 13 bases separating them. The V gene's germline CDR1 is SGHRS and CDR2 YFSETQ. The CDR3 DNA reads as TGCGCCAGCAGCTTGGGAGGCGGACAGTTCTACGAGCAGTACTTC. The encoded protein is CASSLGGGQFYEQYF.

The gene calls are TRBV27 and TRBJ1-5, with D possibly TRBD1 on 6 matching bases. The germline gives CDR1 MNHEY, CDR2 SMNVEV (reference sequence). CDR3 length: 15 amino acids. V was pared by 4 bases and J by 4 bases, with 14 bases between. DNA for the CDR3: TGTGCCAGCAGTTCGGGACAAAGGTGGAATCAGCCCCAGCATTTT. It specifies CASSSGQRWNQPQHF.